Below, one TCR beta chain is given with its context. What it binds is not known. This entry belongs to a study of cytomegalovirus exposure and HLA in healthy donors. Study-wide findings and caveats: As immune exposure information, only CMV serostatus was available. Per published accounts, TCR beta sequences correctly predicted the HLA-A and HLA-B alleles of most subjects. Many donors carried some public TCRs, although rarity characterized most TCR sequences. The study put roughly 160 TCR beta chains on its list as cytomegalovirus-associated.

This CDR3 is 15 amino acids long. V was trimmed by 5 bases and J by 0 bases, leaving 12 bases between them. The germline V gene has CDR1 SGHNT and CDR2 YYREEE (reference sequence). The PCR was carried out with 60 Vbeta primers and 13 Jbeta primers. Using immunoSEQ multiplex PCR, the repertoire was profiled, and TCRdb retains in-frame clones only, with some absent. The table records 95,000 to 150,000 clones, over 60% of them present only once. The clonotype was recovered from a female donor in good health and CMV-seronegative. Sequences were obtained from PBMCs. The V gene is TRBV5-4, the J gene TRBJ2-1, with D possibly matching TRBD2 (5 bases). CDR3 protein: CASSLTRGSYNEQFF. CDR3 bases: TGTGCCAGCAGTTTAACACGGGGCTCCTACAATGAGCAGTTCTTC.